These T cell receptor beta chains were read from a single sample in a study of blood T cell repertoires in COVID-19. The method was immunoSEQ multiplex PCR; TCRdb's version includes in-frame clones alone and lacks a portion of them. This sample has 350,000 to 400,000 clones; approximately 84% occur once, and the top ten carry 2.5% to 3.5%. Sample: PBMCs or T cells enriched from blood (not recorded which). Every receptor here comes from a woman in her twenties or thirties who had recovered from COVID-19. CDR3s include the opening cysteine and the closing phenylalanine or tryptophan. Fields, in order: CDR3 DNA, CDR3 protein, D gene, V gene, J gene, clone size. D genes are given only for firm matches. Expanded clones get a size class; other rows say once, few or many, or leave the size out.

TGTGCCATCTCTGGGCTAGCGGGAGGTCTGTACACCGGGGAGCTGTTTTTT	CAISGLAGGLYTGELFF	TRBD2	TRBV2	TRBJ2-2	NA
TGTGCCAGCAGCCCAAGGCTAGCGGTCTACGAGCAGTACTTC	CASSPRLAVYEQYF	TRBD2	TRBV7-8	TRBJ2-7	NA
TGCAGTGCTAGTCCAGGGAACTATGGCTACACCTTC	CSASPGNYGYTF	NA	TRBV20-1	TRBJ1-2	NA
TGTGCCAGCAGCCCCCGGACTAGCGCCGCATACAATGAGCAGTTCTTC	CASSPRTSAAYNEQFF	TRBD2	TRBV11-3	TRBJ2-1	NA
TGTGCCAGCTCACCCGTGACTAGCGGCACAGATACGCAGTATTTT	CASSPVTSGTDTQYF	TRBD2	TRBV18	TRBJ2-3	NA
TGTGCCACCAGGGTAGCGGGGGGCCCCCCAGATACGCAGTATTTT	CATRVAGGPPDTQYF	TRBD2	TRBV15	TRBJ2-3	NA
TGTGCCAGCAGTTCCGGACTAGCGGGCCCAGATACGCAGTATTTT	CASSSGLAGPDTQYF	TRBD2	TRBV6-6	TRBJ2-3	NA
TGTGCCAGCAGCGTAGGGACAGGATCAGGCGAGCAGTACTTC	CASSVGTGSGEQYF	TRBD1	TRBV7-9	TRBJ2-7	few
TGTGCCAGCAGCTTCGTTCCCGGGTTGGGCTCCTACGAGCAGTACTTC	CASSFVPGLGSYEQYF	NA	TRBV5-5	TRBJ2-7	NA
TGTGCCAGCAGACTGACAGGGCTCCACGAGCAGTACTTC	CASRLTGLHEQYF	TRBD1	TRBV11-2	TRBJ2-7	NA
TGTGCCAGCAGCTTAGGGGGGACAGGGGGCGGTCAGCCCCAGCATTTT	CASSLGGTGGGQPQHF	TRBD1	TRBV7-8	TRBJ1-5	NA
TGTGCCAGCAGTTTAGGGACAGGGTTCGCGAACACCGGGGAGCTGTTTTTT	CASSLGTGFANTGELFF	TRBD1	TRBV27	TRBJ2-2	NA
TGCGCCAGCAAGGCTGGCGGGAGTCTTGGGACAGATACGCAGTATTTT	CASKAGGSLGTDTQYF	TRBD2	TRBV5-1	TRBJ2-3	NA
TGCGCCAGCAGCGTGGAACCGGGACAGGGGCTTAATTCACCCCTCCACTTT	CASSVEPGQGLNSPLHF	TRBD1	TRBV5-1	TRBJ1-6	NA
TGTGCCAGCAGACCACCCGGGACAGTAAAATTAAACACTGAAGCTTTCTTT	CASRPPGTVKLNTEAFF	TRBD1	TRBV7-9	TRBJ1-1	NA
TGTGCCAGCAGCTTAAAACACGAAGAGACCCAGTACTTC	CASSLKHEETQYF	NA	TRBV7-6	TRBJ2-5	NA
TGTGCCACCAGCGTCGATAGGGGGGGAGATACGCAGTATTTT	CATSVDRGGDTQYF	NA	TRBV15	TRBJ2-3	NA
TGCGCCAGCAGCCAACTAGCGGGAGAGGTGTATGAGCAGTTCTTC	CASSQLAGEVYEQFF	TRBD2	TRBV5-1	TRBJ2-1	NA
TGTGCCAGCAGCCAAGATCTTAGCACAGATACGCAGTATTTT	CASSQDLSTDTQYF	NA	TRBV3-1/TRBV3-2	TRBJ2-3	NA
TGTGCCAGCAGCTTCCCAGGGGGCGTCTATAATTCACCCCTCCACTTT	CASSFPGGVYNSPLHF	TRBD1	TRBV5-6	TRBJ1-6	NA
TGCGCCAGCAGCTTTACAGCGGGGGTGGAGTACGAGCAGTACTTC	CASSFTAGVEYEQYF	TRBD2	TRBV5-1	TRBJ2-7	NA
TGTGCCAGTAGTGTAAACAGGGGGCTCGCCGGGGAGCTGTTTTTT	CASSVNRGLAGELFF	TRBD1	TRBV19	TRBJ2-2	NA
TGTGCCAGCAGTTTACCTAGCGGGAGGGCGTACAATGAGCAGTTCTTC	CASSLPSGRAYNEQFF	TRBD2	TRBV28	TRBJ2-1	NA
TGTGCCAGCAGTGAAGCCTTCAGGGAAAATGGCTACACCTTC	CASSEAFRENGYTF	NA	TRBV6-1	TRBJ1-2	NA
TGTGCCAGCAGTTTAGTAGGGGTTCAGCCCCAGCATTTT	CASSLVGVQPQHF	NA	TRBV12-3/TRBV12-4	TRBJ1-5	NA
TGCGCCAGCAGCACCCGGGACAGGGGGGATTCACCCCTCCACTTT	CASSTRDRGDSPLHF	TRBD1	TRBV5-1	TRBJ1-6	NA
TGTGCCAGCAGCGTAGATAACAGGGCCCTATACAATGAGCAGTTCTTC	CASSVDNRALYNEQFF	NA	TRBV9	TRBJ2-1	NA
TGTGCCAGCAGCTTAGACAGGTCCGATGGCTACACCTTC	CASSLDRSDGYTF	NA	TRBV7-9	TRBJ1-2	once
TGTGCCAGCAGCTCGAGGACTAGCGGAACCTACGAGCAGTACTTC	CASSSRTSGTYEQYF	TRBD2	TRBV13	TRBJ2-7	NA
TGTGCCATCAGTGAAAGGCTCCTAATGAGGGACTATGGCTACACCTTC	CAISERLLMRDYGYTF	NA	TRBV10-3	TRBJ1-2	NA
TGTGCCAGTAGTATGTGGTCAGGGCTGAACACTGAAGCTTTCTTT	CASSMWSGLNTEAFF	NA	TRBV19	TRBJ1-1	NA
TGTGCCAGTAATAGTTATAGCAATCAGCCCCAGCATTTT	CASNSYSNQPQHF	NA	TRBV19	TRBJ1-5	once
TGTGCCAGCAGCGTAGATCGAAGTCAGGGGTCTAACTATGGCTACACCTTC	CASSVDRSQGSNYGYTF	NA	TRBV9	TRBJ1-2	few
TGTGCCACCAACGACAGGGGGGAAGACTATGGCTACACCTTC	CATNDRGEDYGYTF	TRBD1	TRBV19	TRBJ1-2	NA
TGTGCCAGCAGTTCTGGGGGGGGGAGGTACAATCAGCCCCAGCATTTT	CASSSGGGRYNQPQHF	NA	TRBV27	TRBJ1-5	NA
TGTGCCAGCAGTGAAGCAGCCACTAACTATGGCTACACCTTC	CASSEAATNYGYTF	NA	TRBV2	TRBJ1-2	NA
TGTGCCAGCAGGGGGACAGGTACCAACTATGGCTACACCTTC	CASRGTGTNYGYTF	TRBD1	TRBV6-5	TRBJ1-2	NA
TGTGCCAGCACCTCCGGCTACAATGAGCAGTTCTTC	CASTSGYNEQFF	NA	TRBV27	TRBJ2-1	NA
TGCGCCAGCAGGTACAGGGGCCCCTATGGCTACACCTTC	CASRYRGPYGYTF	TRBD1	TRBV10-1	TRBJ1-2	NA
TGTGCCAGCAGAACCACCAACTCCGGGACTAGCGCAGGGGAGCAGTTCTTC	CASRTTNSGTSAGEQFF	TRBD2	TRBV28	TRBJ2-1	NA
TGTGCCAGCAGCGGAGCGCGGGCAGGGGGCACTGAAGCTTTCTTT	CASSGARAGGTEAFF	TRBD1	TRBV7-2	TRBJ1-1	NA
TGTGCCAGCAGCCGGACAGGGGCTAGCACAGATACGCAGTATTTT	CASSRTGASTDTQYF	TRBD1	TRBV27	TRBJ2-3	NA
TGTGCCAGCAGTGGTACCGGGACTAGCGTTTACAATGAGCAGTTCTTC	CASSGTGTSVYNEQFF	TRBD2	TRBV28	TRBJ2-1	NA